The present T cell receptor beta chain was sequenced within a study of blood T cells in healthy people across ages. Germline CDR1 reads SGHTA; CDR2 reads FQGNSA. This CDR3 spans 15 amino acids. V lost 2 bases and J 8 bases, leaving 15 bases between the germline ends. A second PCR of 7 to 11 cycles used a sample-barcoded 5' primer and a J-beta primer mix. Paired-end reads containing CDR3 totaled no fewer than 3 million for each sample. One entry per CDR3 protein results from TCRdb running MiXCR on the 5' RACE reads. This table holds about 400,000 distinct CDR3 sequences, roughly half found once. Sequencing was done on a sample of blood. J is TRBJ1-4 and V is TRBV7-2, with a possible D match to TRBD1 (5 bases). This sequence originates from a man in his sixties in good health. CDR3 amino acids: CASSLFPGQKEKLFF. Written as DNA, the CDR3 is TGTGCCAGCAGCTTATTCCCAGGGCAGAAGGAAAAACTGTTTTTT.